This T cell receptor (beta chain) was captured in a study of cytomegalovirus exposure and HLA in healthy donors. Generated by immunoSEQ multiplex PCR, the TCRdb table keeps only in-frame clones and is missing some. The table has approximately 270,000 clones, more than 85% seen once; the top ten hold approximately 12%. Unmatched junction bases numbered 5, after V lost 5 bases and J lost 2 bases. This CDR3 contains 15 residues. CDR1 and CDR2 from the germline V gene are MDHEN and SYDVKM. General study points: In the roughly 130 validation repertoires, a later analysis found that first-cohort TCR clusters tended to co-occur. Listed as cytomegalovirus-associated were 170 or so TCR beta chains.

Comment on this clone: Its antigen is as yet unknown.

Sequences were obtained from PBMCs. The receptor was derived from a man aged 18 to 29 in good health and CMV-seropositive. The chain uses TRBV28 and TRBJ2-1, with 8 bases that match TRBD2. CDR3 bases: TGTGCCAGCAGTACGACTAGCGACACCTACAATGAGCAGTTCTTC. Encoded protein: CASSTTSDTYNEQFF.